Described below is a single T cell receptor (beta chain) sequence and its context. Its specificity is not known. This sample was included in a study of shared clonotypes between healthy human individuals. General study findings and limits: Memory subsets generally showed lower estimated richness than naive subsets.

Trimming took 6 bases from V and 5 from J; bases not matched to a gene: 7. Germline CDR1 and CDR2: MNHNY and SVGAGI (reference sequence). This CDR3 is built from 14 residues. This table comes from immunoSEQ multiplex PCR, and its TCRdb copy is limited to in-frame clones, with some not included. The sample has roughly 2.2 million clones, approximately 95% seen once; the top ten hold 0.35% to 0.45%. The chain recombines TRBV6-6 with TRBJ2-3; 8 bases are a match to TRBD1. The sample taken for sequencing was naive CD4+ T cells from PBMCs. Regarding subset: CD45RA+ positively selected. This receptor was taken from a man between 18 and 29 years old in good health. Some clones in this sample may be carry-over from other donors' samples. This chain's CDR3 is CASSPRGPGDTQYF. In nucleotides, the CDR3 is TGTGCCAGCAGCCCCAGGGGGCCTGGAGATACGCAGTATTTT.